The 2 T cell receptor beta chains given below trace back to one sample, sequenced in a study of blood T cell repertoires in COVID-19. Sequencing used immunoSEQ multiplex PCR; TCRdb keeps in-frame clones, though not all of them. The sample lists around 280,000 clones; approximately 90% were seen once. The sequencing sample was made of peripheral blood. The receptor set was obtained from a woman aged 50 to 60 who had recovered from COVID-19.

This chain joins TRBV2 and TRBJ1-1; possibly TRBD1 for D (5 bases). The CDR3 totals 13 residues. Trimming left V 6 bases short and J 5 bases short, with 13 bases between. Germline V gives CDR1 SNHLY, CDR2 FYNNEI. The CDR3 coding sequence is TGTGCCAGCAGAAGACAGCCCCCGACTGAAGCTTTCTTT. Translating it yields CASRRQPPTEAFF.

The V call is TRBV5-4, the J call TRBJ2-1; TRBD2 agrees at 12 bases. The V gene end was trimmed by 3 bases and the J gene end by 6 bases; junction bases not matched to a gene: 4. Germline V lookup: CDR1 SGHNT, CDR2 YYREEE (reference sequence). The CDR3 spans 15 residues. CDR3 amino acids: CASSSRTSGANEQFF. CDR3 DNA sequence: TGTGCCAGCAGCTCCCGGACTAGCGGGGCCAATGAGCAGTTCTTC.